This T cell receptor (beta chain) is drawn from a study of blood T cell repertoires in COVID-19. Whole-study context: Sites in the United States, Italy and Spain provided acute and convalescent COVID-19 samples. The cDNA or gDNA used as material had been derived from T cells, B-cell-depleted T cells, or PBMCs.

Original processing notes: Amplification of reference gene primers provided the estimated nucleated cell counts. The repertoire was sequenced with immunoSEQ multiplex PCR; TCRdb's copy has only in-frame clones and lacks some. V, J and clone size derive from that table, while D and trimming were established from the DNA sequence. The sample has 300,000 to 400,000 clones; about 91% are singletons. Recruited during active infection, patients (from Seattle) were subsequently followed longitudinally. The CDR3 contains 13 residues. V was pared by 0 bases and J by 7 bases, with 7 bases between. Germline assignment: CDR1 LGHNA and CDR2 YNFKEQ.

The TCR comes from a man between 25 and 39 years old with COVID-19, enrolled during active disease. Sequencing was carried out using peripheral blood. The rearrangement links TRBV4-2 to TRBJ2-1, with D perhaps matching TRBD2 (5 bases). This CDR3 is CASSQERGNEQFF. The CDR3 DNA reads TGTGCCAGCAGCCAAGAACGGGGTAATGAGCAGTTCTTC.